This passage covers 5 T cell receptor beta chains from one sample sequenced in a study of blood T cell repertoires in COVID-19. TCRdb's copy holds only in-frame clones and misses some; the assay was immunoSEQ multiplex PCR. The sample contains about 250,000 clones, around 84% of which appear only once. Sequencing input: PBMCs or T cells enriched from blood (not recorded which). The receptors originated from a man aged 40-49 years who had recovered from COVID-19.

This clone was found once. V gene TRBV3-1 (or the pseudogene TRBV3-2) combines with J gene TRBJ2-1; 14 positions match TRBD2. The CDR3 is 17 amino acids. J gave up 6 bases and V 3 bases, and 7 bases lay outside the gene matches. Germline V gene data show CDR1 as LGHDT and CDR2 as YNNKEL (reference sequence). In DNA form, the CDR3 reads TGTGCCAGCAGCCATGTGACTAGCGGGAGGGCCTTCAATGAGCAGTTCTTC. Residues: CASSHVTSGRAFNEQFF.

This clone was seen a handful of times. J is TRBJ2-7 and V is TRBV6-6; 15 bases are shared with TRBD2. The CDR3 is made up of 15 amino acids. V was pared by 10 bases and J by 3 bases, with 7 bases of the junction left unmatched. Germline-derived CDR1 and CDR2 are MNHNY and SVGAGI (reference sequence). The CDR3 spells CATHGTSGGNYEQYF. The CDR3 nucleotides are TGTGCCACCCACGGGACTAGCGGGGGGAACTACGAGCAGTACTTC.

The CDR3 DNA reads as TGCAGCGCCCCCGGACAGGTTCAAGAGACCCAGTACTTC. Amino acid sequence: CSAPGQVQETQYF. V gene TRBV29-1 combines with J gene TRBJ2-5, with 7 bases that match TRBD1. This CDR3 is 13 amino acids long. The germline V gene has CDR1 SQVTM and CDR2 ANQGSEA. V trimming: 7 bases; J trimming: 2 bases; junction bases outside the gene matches: 7.

The chain uses TRBV5-4 and TRBJ2-7, with 9 bases that match TRBD1. Germline loops: CDR1 SGHNT, CDR2 YYREEE (reference sequence). This CDR3 is 14 amino acids long. With V trimmed by 4 bases and J by 4 bases, 6 bases remained unmatched. The chain's CDR3 is CASSQGQGKYEQYF. As DNA, the CDR3 is TGTGCCAGCAGCCAGGGACAGGGTAAATACGAGCAGTACTTC.

The chain employs TRBV9 and TRBJ2-7; D gene uncertain. The V end was cut by 8 bases, the J end by 5 bases, with 14 bases between. The V gene's germline CDR1 is SGDLS and CDR2 YYNGEE. This CDR3 is built from 12 residues. CDR3 loop: CASAGSGDEQYF. In DNA, the CDR3 is TGTGCCAGTGCAGGTAGTGGCGACGAGCAGTACTTC.